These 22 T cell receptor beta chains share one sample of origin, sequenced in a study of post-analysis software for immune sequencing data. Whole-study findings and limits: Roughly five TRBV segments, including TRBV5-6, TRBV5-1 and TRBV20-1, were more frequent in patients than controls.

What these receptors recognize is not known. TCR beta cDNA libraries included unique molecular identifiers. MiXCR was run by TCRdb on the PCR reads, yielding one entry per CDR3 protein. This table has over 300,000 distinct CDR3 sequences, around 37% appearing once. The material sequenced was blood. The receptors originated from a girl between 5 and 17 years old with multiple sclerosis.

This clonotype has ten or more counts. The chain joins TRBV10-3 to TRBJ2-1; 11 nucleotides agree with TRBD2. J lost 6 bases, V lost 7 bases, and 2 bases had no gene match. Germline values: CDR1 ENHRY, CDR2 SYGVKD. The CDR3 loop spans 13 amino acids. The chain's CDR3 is CAITGTSGNEQFF. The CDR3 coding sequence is TGTGCCATCACCGGGACTAGCGGCAATGAGCAGTTCTTC.

The CDR3 coding sequence is TGCGCCAGCAGCCAAGGACCCCGGGATACTAACTATGGCTACACCTTC. This sequence encodes CASSQGPRDTNYGYTF. This chain uses TRBV4-1 with TRBJ1-2; no firm D call. V was pared by 1 base and J by 0 bases, with 12 bases between. CDR1 is MGHRA, CDR2 YSYEKL, per germline. The CDR3 has 16 amino acids.

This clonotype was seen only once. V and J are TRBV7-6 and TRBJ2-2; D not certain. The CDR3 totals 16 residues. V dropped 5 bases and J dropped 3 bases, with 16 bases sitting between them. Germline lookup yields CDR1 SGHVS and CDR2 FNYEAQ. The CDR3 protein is CASSQAGFSDTGELFF. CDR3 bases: TGTGCCAGCAGCCAAGCAGGTTTTAGTGACACCGGGGAGCTGTTTTTT. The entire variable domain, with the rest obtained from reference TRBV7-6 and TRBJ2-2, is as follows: GAGVSQSPRYKVTKRGQDVALRCDPISGHVSLYWYRQALGQGPEFLTYFNYEAQQDKSGLPNDRFSAERPEGSISTLTIQRTEQRDSAMYRCASSQAGFSDTGELFFGEGSRLTVL.

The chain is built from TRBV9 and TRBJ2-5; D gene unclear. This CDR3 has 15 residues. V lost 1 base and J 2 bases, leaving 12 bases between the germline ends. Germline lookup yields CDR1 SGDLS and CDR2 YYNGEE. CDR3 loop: CASSVRPGAQETQYF. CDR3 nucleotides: TGTGCCAGCAGCGTACGGCCAGGAGCTCAAGAGACCCAGTACTTC.

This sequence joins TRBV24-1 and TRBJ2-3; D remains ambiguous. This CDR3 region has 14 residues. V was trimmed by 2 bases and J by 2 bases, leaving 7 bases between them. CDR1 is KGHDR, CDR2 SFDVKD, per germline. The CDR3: CATSDYSTTDTQYF. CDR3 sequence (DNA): TGTGCCACCAGTGATTACTCGACCACAGATACGCAGTATTTT.

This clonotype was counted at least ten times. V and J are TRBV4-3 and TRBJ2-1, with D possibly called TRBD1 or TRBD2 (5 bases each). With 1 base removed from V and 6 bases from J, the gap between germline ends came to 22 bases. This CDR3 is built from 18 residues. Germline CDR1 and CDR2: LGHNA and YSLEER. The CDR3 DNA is TGCGCCAGCAGCCAAGTGGGAGTAAACGAGGGGAACGGCAATGAGCAGTTCTTC. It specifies CASSQVGVNEGNGNEQFF.

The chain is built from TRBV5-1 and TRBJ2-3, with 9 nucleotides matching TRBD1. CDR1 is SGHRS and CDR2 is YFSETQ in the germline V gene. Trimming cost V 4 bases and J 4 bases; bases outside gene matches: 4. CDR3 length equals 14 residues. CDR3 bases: TGCGCCAGCAGCCAGGGACAGGGCCCAGATACGCAGTATTTT. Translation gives CASSQGQGPDTQYF.

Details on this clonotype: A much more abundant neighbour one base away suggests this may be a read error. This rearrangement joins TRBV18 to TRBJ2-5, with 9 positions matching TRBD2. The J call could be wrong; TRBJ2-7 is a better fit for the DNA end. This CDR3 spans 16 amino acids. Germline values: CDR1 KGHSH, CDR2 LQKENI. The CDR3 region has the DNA TGTGCCAGCTCACCAGGACTAGCGACTATTTCCTGCGAGCAGTACTTC. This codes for CASSPGLATISCEQYF.

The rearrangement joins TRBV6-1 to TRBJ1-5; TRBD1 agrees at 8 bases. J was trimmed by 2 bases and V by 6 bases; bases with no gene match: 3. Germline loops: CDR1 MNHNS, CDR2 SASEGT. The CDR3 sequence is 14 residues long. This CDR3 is CASSGQGGNQPQHF. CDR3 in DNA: TGTGCCAGCAGCGGACAGGGTGGCAATCAGCCCCAGCATTTT.

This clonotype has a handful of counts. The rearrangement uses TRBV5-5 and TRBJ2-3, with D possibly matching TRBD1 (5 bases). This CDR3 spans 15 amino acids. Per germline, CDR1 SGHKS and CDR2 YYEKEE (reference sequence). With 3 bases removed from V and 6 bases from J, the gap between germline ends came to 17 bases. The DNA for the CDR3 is TGTGCCAGCAGCTCATTACAGGTCATTGGTGATACGCAGTATTTT. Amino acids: CASSSLQVIGDTQYF.

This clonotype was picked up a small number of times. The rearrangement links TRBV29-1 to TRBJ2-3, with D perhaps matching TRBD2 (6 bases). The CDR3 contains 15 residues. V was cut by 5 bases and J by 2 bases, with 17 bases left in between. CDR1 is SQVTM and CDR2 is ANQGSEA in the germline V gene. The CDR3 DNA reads TGCAGCGTTAGTCTGGCGGCGGGGTCCACAGATACGCAGTATTTT. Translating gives CSVSLAAGSTDTQYF.

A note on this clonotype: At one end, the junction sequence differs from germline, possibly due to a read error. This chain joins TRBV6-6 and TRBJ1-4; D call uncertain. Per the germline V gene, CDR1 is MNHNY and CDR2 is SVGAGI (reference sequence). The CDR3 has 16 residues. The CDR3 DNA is TGTGCCAGCGGTTACTCGGCTGGGCCCCGAGGGGAAAAACTGTTTTTT. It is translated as CASGYSAGPRGEKLFF.

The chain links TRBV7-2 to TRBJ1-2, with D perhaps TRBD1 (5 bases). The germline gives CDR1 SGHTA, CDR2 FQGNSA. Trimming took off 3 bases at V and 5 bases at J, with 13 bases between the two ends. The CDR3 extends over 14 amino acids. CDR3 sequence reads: CASSFQGLIYGYTF. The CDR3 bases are TGTGCCAGCAGCTTTCAGGGACTGATTTATGGCTACACCTTC.

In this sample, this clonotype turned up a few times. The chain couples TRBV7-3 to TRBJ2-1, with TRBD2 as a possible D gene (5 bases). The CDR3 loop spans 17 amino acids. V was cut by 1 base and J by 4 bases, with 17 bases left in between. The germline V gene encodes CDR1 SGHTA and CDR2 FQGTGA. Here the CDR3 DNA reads TGTGCCAGCAGCTTAATGGGTGGGAAAGGGAGATACAATGAGCAGTTCTTC. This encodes CASSLMGGKGRYNEQFF.

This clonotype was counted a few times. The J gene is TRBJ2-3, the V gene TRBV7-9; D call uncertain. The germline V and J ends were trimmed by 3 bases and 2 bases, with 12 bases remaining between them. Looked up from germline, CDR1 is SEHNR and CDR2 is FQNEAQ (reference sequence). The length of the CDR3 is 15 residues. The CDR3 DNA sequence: TGTGCCAGCAGCTTCACTGCTGTGGTCACAGATACGCAGTATTTT. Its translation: CASSFTAVVTDTQYF.

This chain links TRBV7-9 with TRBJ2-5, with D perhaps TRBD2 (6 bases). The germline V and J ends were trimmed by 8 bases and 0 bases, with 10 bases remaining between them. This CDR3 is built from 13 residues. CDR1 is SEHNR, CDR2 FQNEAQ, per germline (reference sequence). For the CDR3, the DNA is TGTGCCAGCGTAGCGGTGTACCAAGAGACCCAGTACTTC. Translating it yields CASVAVYQETQYF.

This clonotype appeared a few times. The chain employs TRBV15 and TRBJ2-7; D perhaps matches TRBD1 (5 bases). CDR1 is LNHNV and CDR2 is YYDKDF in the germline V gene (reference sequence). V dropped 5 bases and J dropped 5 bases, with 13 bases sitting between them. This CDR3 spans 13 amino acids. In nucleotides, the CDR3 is TGTGCCACCAGCTCAACGGAAGGGGACGAGCAGTACTTC. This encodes CATSSTEGDEQYF.

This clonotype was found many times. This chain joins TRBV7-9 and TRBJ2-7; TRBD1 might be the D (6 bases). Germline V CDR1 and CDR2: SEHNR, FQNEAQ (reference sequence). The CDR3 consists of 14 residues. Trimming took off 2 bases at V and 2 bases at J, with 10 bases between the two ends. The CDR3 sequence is CASSLMAGAYEQYF. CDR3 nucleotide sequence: TGTGCCAGCAGCTTAATGGCAGGGGCCTACGAGCAGTACTTC.

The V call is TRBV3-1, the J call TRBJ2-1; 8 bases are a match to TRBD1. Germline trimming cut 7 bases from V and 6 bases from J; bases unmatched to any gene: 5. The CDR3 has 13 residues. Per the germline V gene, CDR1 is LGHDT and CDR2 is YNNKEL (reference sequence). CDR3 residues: CASTTGVSNEQFF. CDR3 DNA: TGTGCCAGCACGACAGGGGTCAGCAATGAGCAGTTCTTC.

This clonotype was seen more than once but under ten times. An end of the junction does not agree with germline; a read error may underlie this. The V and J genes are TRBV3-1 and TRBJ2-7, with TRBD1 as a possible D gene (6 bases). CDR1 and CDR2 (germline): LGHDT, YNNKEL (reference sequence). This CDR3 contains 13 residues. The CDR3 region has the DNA TGCGCCAGCAGCCAAGAAGGGGGCTACGAGCAGTACTTC. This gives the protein CASSQEGGYEQYF.

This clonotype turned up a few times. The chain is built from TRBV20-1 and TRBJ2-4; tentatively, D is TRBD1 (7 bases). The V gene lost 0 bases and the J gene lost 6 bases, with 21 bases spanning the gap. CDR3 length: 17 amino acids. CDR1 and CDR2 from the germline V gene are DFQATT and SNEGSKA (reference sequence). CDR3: CSARDNLGRGARNIQYF. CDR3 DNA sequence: TGCAGTGCTAGAGATAATTTGGGCAGGGGGGCGAGAAACATTCAGTACTTC.

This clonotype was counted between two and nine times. The chain's CDR3 is CASSYGHQNTEAFF. CDR3 bases: TGTGCCAGCAGTTACGGACACCAGAACACTGAAGCTTTCTTT. The chain couples TRBV6-5 to TRBJ1-1, with a tentative D call TRBD1 (5 bases). The germline V and J ends were trimmed by 2 bases and 1 base, with 8 bases remaining between them. This CDR3 region has 14 residues. Germline-derived CDR1 and CDR2 are MNHEY and SVGAGI.